This T cell receptor beta chain came from a study of T-cell reconstitution after alpha-beta-depleted transplantation in children. General observations from the study: Day-60 TCRbeta diversity that was high in some patients was derived from surviving recipient T cells and thymic progenitors. T-cell counts and diversity were attributed mostly to newly produced T cells one year after transplant.

This clonotype was counted many times. What it recognizes is unknown. This CDR3 spans 16 amino acids. Trimming cost V 0 bases and J 3 bases, with 13 bases left between them. CDR1 is SGHNT, CDR2 YENEEA, per germline. A library of TCRbeta sequences, prepared with unique molecular identifiers, was generated. TCRdb used MiXCR to reprocess the PCR reads, holding one entry per CDR3 protein. The table lists about 290,000 distinct CDR3 sequences, about a tenth of them singletons, with roughly 7% in the top ten. The sequenced sample was PBMCs, obtained before TCRalphabeta/CD19-depleted stem cell transplant. The rearrangement links TRBV11-3 to TRBJ2-3, with D hard to call. The clonotype originates from a boy in the first two years of life with acute myeloid leukemia, due to receive a stem cell transplant. The CDR3 sequence is CASSLDGASWTDTQYF. As DNA, the CDR3 is TGTGCCAGCAGCTTAGATGGAGCGTCCTGGACAGATACGCAGTATTTT.